This TCR beta chain was recorded in a study of T cells in Graves' hyperthyroidism and ophthalmopathy. Study outcomes and limitations: Most thyroid-expanded clonotypes above 0.001 were also found in blood.

This clonotype was detected a few times. Its antigen is unknown. Amplification of TCR beta CDR3 regions was performed using RNA transcripts as template. Researchers ran a first-round RT-PCR on the TCR CDR3 using the HTBI primer set. TCRdb passed the multiplex PCR reads through MiXCR, listing each CDR3 protein once. The sample shows around 660,000 distinct CDR3 sequences, less than 45% of them seen only once. Each diagnosis was grounded in clinical symptoms, serum thyroxine and TRAb, thyroid ultrasound, and orbital computed tomography. V was pared by 3 bases and J by 10 bases, with 10 bases between. Germline CDR1 is SGHVS and CDR2 is FNYEAQ. This CDR3 has 12 residues.

The sequence came from an adult man with Graves' disease, either hyperthyroidism or ophthalmopathy (not recorded which). This chain uses TRBV7-6 with TRBJ1-5; D may be TRBD1 (5 bases). The source material was peripheral blood or thyroid tissue (not recorded which). The CDR3 region is CASSFDSSPQHF. The CDR3 DNA reads TGTGCCAGCAGCTTCGACAGTAGTCCCCAGCATTTT.